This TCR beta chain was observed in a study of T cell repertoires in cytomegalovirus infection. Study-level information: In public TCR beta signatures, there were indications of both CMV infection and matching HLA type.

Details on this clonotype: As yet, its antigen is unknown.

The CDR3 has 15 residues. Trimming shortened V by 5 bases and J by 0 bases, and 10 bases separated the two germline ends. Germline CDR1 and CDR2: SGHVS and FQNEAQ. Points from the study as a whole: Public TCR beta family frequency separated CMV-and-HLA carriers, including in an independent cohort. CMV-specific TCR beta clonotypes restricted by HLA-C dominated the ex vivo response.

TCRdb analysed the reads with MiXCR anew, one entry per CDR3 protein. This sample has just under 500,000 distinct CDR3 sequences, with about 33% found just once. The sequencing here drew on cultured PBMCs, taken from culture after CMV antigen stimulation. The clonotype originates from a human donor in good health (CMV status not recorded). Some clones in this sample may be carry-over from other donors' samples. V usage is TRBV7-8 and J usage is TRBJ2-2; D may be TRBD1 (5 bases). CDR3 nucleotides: TGTGCCAGCAGCCCTAGGACACCGAACACCGGGGAGCTGTTTTTT. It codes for CASSPRTPNTGELFF.